The sequence of this T cell receptor (beta chain) was determined in a study of blood T cell repertoires in COVID-19. Study information: The analysed material was cDNA or gDNA that came from T cells, B-cell-depleted T cells, or PBMCs.

The V end lost 0 bases, the J end lost 6 bases, and 14 bases lay between the germline ends. CDR3 length: 15 residues. Looked up from germline, CDR1 is SGHVS and CDR2 is FNYEAQ. In the original analysis: For nucleated cells, counts were estimated from reference gene primer amplification. The method was immunoSEQ multiplex PCR; TCRdb's version includes in-frame clones alone and lacks a portion of them. The DNA was the basis for D and trimming; V, J and clone size are from that table. The sample shows 100,000 or so clones, about 86% of them seen only once. Assignments of participants to cohorts depended upon their own reported clinical history.

Sequences were obtained from PBMCs or T cells enriched from blood (not recorded which). The chain couples TRBV7-6 to TRBJ1-2; unclear D gene. The TCR originated in a woman aged 45-65 years who had recovered from COVID-19. This CDR3 reads CASSLAYGTRDGYTF. CDR3 nucleotide sequence: TGTGCCAGCAGCTTAGCTTACGGAACGAGGGATGGCTACACCTTC.